Each of the 30 T cell receptor beta chains below was sequenced from the same sample in a study of blood T cell repertoires in COVID-19. Libraries were prepared by immunoSEQ multiplex PCR; TCRdb keeps only in-frame clonotypes and omits some of them. The sample has 180,000 or so clones, roughly 79% seen once. Sequencing was performed on peripheral blood. Every receptor here comes from a middle-aged woman with COVID-19, enrolled during active disease.

V is TRBV7-8 and J is TRBJ1-6, with D hard to call. Per germline, CDR1 SGHVS and CDR2 FQNEAQ. CDR3 size: 13 residues. V dropped 5 bases and J dropped 10 bases, with 12 bases sitting between them. The CDR3: CASSPTSGSPLHF. DNA for the CDR3: TGTGCCAGCAGCCCCACTTCGGGGTCACCCCTCCACTTT.

The rearrangement uses TRBV12-2 and TRBJ2-7; TRBD2 is the table's D call and was not checked against the DNA. TRBV12-2 is noted as a pseudogene. There are 17 residues in the CDR3. The CDR3 DNA reads as TGTGCAAGTCGGCATGGACTAGCGGGAGAGGGAGCCTACGAGCAGTACTTC. It is translated as CASRHGLAGEGAYEQYF.

This chain links TRBV6-6 with TRBJ1-6; tentative D call: TRBD1 (5 bases). The V gene's germline CDR1 is MNHNY and CDR2 SVGAGI (reference sequence). Between the trimmed V and J ends, which lost 0 bases and 5 bases, there was a span of 11 bases. The CDR3 is 16 residues long. The CDR3 is CASSYSAGPDNSPLHF. CDR3 nucleotides: TGTGCCAGCAGTTACTCTGCAGGGCCTGATAATTCACCCCTCCACTTT.

This clone is a singleton in its sample. V and J are TRBV5-1 and TRBJ2-1, with TRBD2 matching 9 bases. CDR1 SGHRS and CDR2 YFSETQ come from the germline V gene. The trim removed 5 bases at V and 8 bases at J, leaving 11 bases unmatched. The CDR3 has 15 amino acids. CDR3 region: CASRELAGATYEQFF. The DNA for the CDR3 is TGCGCCAGCAGAGAATTAGCGGGAGCAACCTATGAGCAGTTCTTC.

This CDR3 reads CASRDRQAINQPQHF. The CDR3 coding sequence is TGCGCCAGCAGGGATAGACAGGCGATAAATCAGCCCCAGCATTTT. This chain connects TRBV10-1 to TRBJ1-5; tentative D call: TRBD1 (6 bases). Germline V lookup: CDR1 WNHNN, CDR2 SYGVQD (reference sequence). The CDR3 totals 15 residues. Trimming stripped 6 bases from V and 4 bases from J, with 16 bases between.

V usage is TRBV19 and J usage is TRBJ1-4; TRBD1 might be the D (6 bases). The CDR3 runs 15 residues. Germline CDR1 is LNHDA and CDR2 is SQIVND (reference sequence). V lost 6 bases to trimming and J lost 8 bases, with 19 bases between them. CDR3 sequence: CASSRQAFNGEKLFF. In DNA form, the CDR3 reads TGTGCCAGTAGCAGACAGGCGTTTAATGGAGAAAAACTGTTTTTT.

CDR3 DNA sequence: TGCAGCGTAACCGGGACTAGCGTAAGGAATGAGCAGTTCTTC. Residues: CSVTGTSVRNEQFF. The chain carries TRBV29-1 and TRBJ2-1; 10 bases match TRBD2. This CDR3 is 14 amino acids long. J was trimmed by 7 bases and V by 6 bases; bases with no gene match: 9. The V gene's germline CDR1 is SQVTM and CDR2 ANQGSEA.

This chain connects TRBV7-9 to TRBJ1-1; possible D gene TRBD1, 5 bases. Per the germline V gene, CDR1 is SEHNR and CDR2 is FQNEAQ (reference sequence). V dropped 5 bases and J dropped 13 bases, with 20 bases sitting between them. This CDR3 contains 13 residues. Written as DNA, the CDR3 is TGTGCCAGCAGCACTCTTTTGGACATTGGAGATTTCTTT. Translated: CASSTLLDIGDFF.

This clone occurred a few times. V and J are TRBV19 and TRBJ1-4; TRBD1 agrees at 7 bases. V trimming: 4 bases; J trimming: 2 bases; junction bases outside the gene matches: 4. The CDR3 extends over 15 amino acids. Germline V lookup: CDR1 LNHDA, CDR2 SQIVND (reference sequence). The CDR3 region has the DNA TGTGCCAGTAGTACTGGGACAGCCACTAATGAAAAACTGTTTTTT. Its translation is CASSTGTATNEKLFF.

The V call is TRBV5-1, the J call TRBJ2-1, with TRBD1 matching over 9 bases. Germline loops: CDR1 SGHRS, CDR2 YFSETQ. This CDR3 is built from 13 residues. The V segment lost 0 bases and the J segment 14 bases; nucleotides outside the gene matches: 6. DNA for the CDR3: TGCGCCAGCAGCTTGGCCCTGGACAGGGGAGAGTTCTTC. Translated, it gives CASSLALDRGEFF.

The chain combines TRBV7-9 with TRBJ2-6, with 7 positions matching TRBD1. The CDR3 covers 18 residues. Germline V lookup: CDR1 SEHNR, CDR2 FQNEAQ (reference sequence). V shed 3 bases and J 0 bases; nucleotides not matched to a gene: 8. CDR3 region: CASSLTGLSSSGANVLTF. In nucleotides, the CDR3 is TGTGCCAGCAGCTTGACAGGGTTATCCTCCTCTGGGGCCAACGTCCTGACTTTC.

The chain recombines TRBV19 with TRBJ1-1; possible D gene TRBD1, 5 bases. The length of the CDR3 is 15 residues. V was trimmed by 7 bases and J by 0 bases, leaving 15 bases between them. The germline V gene encodes CDR1 LNHDA and CDR2 SQIVND (reference sequence). For the CDR3, the DNA is TGTGCCAGTAAAGACAGTGGGGTGGTGAACACTGAAGCTTTCTTT. Translating it yields CASKDSGVVNTEAFF.

The rearrangement links TRBV4-1 to TRBJ1-1; the match to TRBD1 covers 10 bases. J gave up 0 bases and V 1 base, and 8 bases lay outside the gene matches. The length of the CDR3 is 18 residues. Germline lookup yields CDR1 MGHRA and CDR2 YSYEKL. The CDR3 spells CASSQVGGQGWLNTEAFF. The CDR3 DNA is TGCGCCAGCAGCCAAGTGGGGGGACAGGGGTGGTTGAACACTGAAGCTTTCTTT.

The genes are TRBV20-1 and TRBJ2-6; D possibly corresponds to TRBD2 (6 bases). Germline assignment: CDR1 DFQATT and CDR2 SNEGSKA (reference sequence). CDR3 length: 16 amino acids. Trimming pared 4 bases from V and 1 base from J, leaving 14 bases between. CDR3 nucleotides: TGCAGTGCTATTGACTCCCGGGGGTCTGGGGCCAACGTCCTGACTTTC. Amino acid sequence: CSAIDSRGSGANVLTF.

This clone was detected only a few times. V and J are TRBV2 and TRBJ1-2; D remains ambiguous. V shed 6 bases and J shed 4 bases, with 9 bases lying between them. CDR1 SNHLY and CDR2 FYNNEI come from the germline V gene. The CDR3 spans 12 residues. CDR3: CASSDFGYGYTF. The CDR3 coding sequence is TGTGCCAGCAGCGATTTCGGCTATGGCTACACCTTC. Drawing the rest from reference TRBV2 and TRBJ1-2, the complete variable domain is EPEVTQTPSHQVTQMGQEVILRCVPISNHLYFYWYRQILGQKVEFLVSFYNNEISEKSEIFDDQFSVERPDGSNFTLKIRSTKLEDSAMYFCASSDFGYGYTFGSGTRLTVV.

This clone was seen once. The chain links TRBV7-9 to TRBJ2-7, with 8 positions matching TRBD1. This CDR3 is built from 15 residues. V shed 4 bases and J 2 bases; nucleotides not matched to a gene: 7. Germline CDR1 SEHNR, CDR2 FQNEAQ (reference sequence). The CDR3, as DNA: TGTGCCAGCAGCTCAGTCACACAGGGGGCCTACGAGCAGTACGTC. Its protein is CASSSVTQGAYEQYV.

The J gene is TRBJ1-2, the V gene TRBV7-8, with D perhaps TRBD1 (5 bases). Germline V gene lookup returns CDR1 SGHVS and CDR2 FQNEAQ. V was shortened by 0 bases and J by 1 base, with 9 bases between the two germline ends. The CDR3 extends over 15 amino acids. The CDR3, as DNA: TGTGCCAGCAGCTTAGCGGGGGGTGTTAACTATGGCTACACCTTC. Its protein product is CASSLAGGVNYGYTF.

The V call is TRBV6-5, the J call TRBJ1-5; 8 bases map to TRBD1. The trim removed 6 bases at V and 6 bases at J, leaving 7 bases unmatched. The length of the CDR3 is 14 residues. Germline V gene lookup returns CDR1 MNHEY and CDR2 SVGAGI. The CDR3 bases are TGTGCCAGCAGACTGACAGGGGCCACTCAGCCCCAGCATTTT. Its translation: CASRLTGATQPQHF.

The gene calls are TRBV28 and TRBJ2-1; 9 nucleotides align to TRBD1. V lost 5 bases and J lost 0; bases outside the gene matches: 8. Germline V CDR1 and CDR2: MDHEN, SYDVKM. This CDR3 has 17 residues. The DNA for the CDR3 is TGTGCCAGCAGTCCGGGACAGGGTTGGGTCTCCTACAATGAGCAGTTCTTC. Its protein is CASSPGQGWVSYNEQFF.

The rearrangement links TRBV6-4 to TRBJ2-3, with D hard to call. Germline V gives CDR1 MRHNA, CDR2 SNTAGT. The CDR3 is 13 amino acids. V was shortened by 2 bases and J by 6 bases, with 9 bases between the two germline ends. CDR3 loop: CASSDRLEDTQYF. CDR3 nucleotides: TGTGCCAGCAGTGACCGCCTGGAGGATACGCAGTATTTT.

V gene TRBV3-1 (or the pseudogene TRBV3-2) combines with J gene TRBJ1-1; 9 positions agree with TRBD1. In germline, CDR1 is LGHDT, CDR2 YNNKEL (reference sequence). V was clipped by 3 bases and J by 4 bases; unmatched bases: 0. CDR3 length: 13 amino acids. The CDR3, as DNA: TGTGCCAGCAGCCAGGGACAGGGCACTGAAGCTTTCTTT. Its protein is CASSQGQGTEAFF.

This rearrangement joins TRBV4-1 to TRBJ1-5; 9 bases map to TRBD1. The CDR3 consists of 15 residues. J was trimmed by 6 bases and V by 4 bases; bases with no gene match: 7. CDR1 and CDR2 from the germline V gene are MGHRA and YSYEKL. The CDR3, as DNA: TGCGCCAGCAGCCCCCGGACAGGGGATAGTCAGCCCCAGCATTTT. This sequence encodes CASSPRTGDSQPQHF.

The genes are TRBV2 and TRBJ2-1; the match to TRBD2 covers 8 bases. This CDR3 has 15 residues. CDR1 is SNHLY, CDR2 FYNNEI, per germline. The CDR3 reads CAKKDPGTSRNEQFF. The CDR3 region has the DNA TGTGCTAAAAAAGATCCCGGGACTAGTAGAAATGAGCAGTTCTTC.

The gene calls are TRBV19 and TRBJ2-1; the match to TRBD2 covers 12 bases. With V trimmed by 1 base and J by 0 bases, 7 bases remained unmatched. Per the germline V gene, CDR1 is LNHDA and CDR2 is SQIVND (reference sequence). The CDR3 is 19 residues long. The CDR3 spells CASSIVLAGGLSSYNEQFF. CDR3 DNA sequence: TGTGCCAGTAGTATAGTACTAGCGGGGGGCCTAAGCTCCTACAATGAGCAGTTCTTC. The full variable domain, rest sourced from reference TRBV19 and TRBJ2-1, is DGGITQSPKYLFRKEGQNVTLSCEQNLNHDAMYWYRQDPGQGLRLIYYSQIVNDFQKGDIAEGYSVSREKKESFPLTVTSAQKNPTAFYLCASSIVLAGGLSSYNEQFFGPGTRLTVL.

The chain combines TRBV15 with TRBJ2-5; 8 bases are shared with TRBD1. The germline V gene has CDR1 LNHNV and CDR2 YYDKDF (reference sequence). The ends lost 4 bases at V and 5 bases at J; junction bases unmatched: 6. This CDR3 has 14 residues. CDR3 protein: CATSTRQGMETQYF. CDR3 DNA sequence: TGTGCCACCAGCACCCGACAGGGGATGGAGACCCAGTACTTC.

The chain has TRBV6-4 and TRBJ2-3; a possible D gene is TRBD1 (5 bases). The CDR3 runs 17 residues. Germline CDR1 is MRHNA and CDR2 is SNTAGT. Trimming took off 0 bases at V and 2 bases at J, with 15 bases between the two ends. The CDR3 region is CASSDSLWGQTTDTQYF. DNA of the CDR3: TGTGCCAGCAGTGACTCTTTATGGGGCCAAACCACAGATACGCAGTATTTT.

The V call is TRBV5-4, the J call TRBJ2-1, with TRBD1 matching 7 bases. V was pared by 4 bases and J by 2 bases, with 6 bases of the junction left unmatched. There are 15 residues in the CDR3. The germline V gene encodes CDR1 SGHNT and CDR2 YYREEE (reference sequence). This CDR3 is CASSMTGNPYNEQFF. CDR3 bases: TGTGCCAGCAGCATGACAGGGAACCCCTACAATGAGCAGTTCTTC.

This clone was detected ten times or more. The CDR3 DNA follows: TGTGCCAGCAGCCCGCTTTTCTTATGGGGACAGGGGAACACTGAAGCTTTCTTT. This sequence encodes CASSPLFLWGQGNTEAFF. The chain uses TRBV3-1 (or the pseudogene TRBV3-2) and TRBJ1-1, with TRBD1 identical over 9 bases. The CDR3 runs 18 residues. J was trimmed by 1 base and V by 4 bases; bases with no gene match: 13. Germline CDR1 is LGHDT and CDR2 is YNNKEL (reference sequence).

The chain combines TRBV6-5 with TRBJ2-7; 9 nucleotides match TRBD1. Germline V gives CDR1 MNHEY, CDR2 SVGAGI. With V trimmed by 0 bases and J by 5 bases, 2 bases remained unmatched. The CDR3 sequence is 14 residues long. The CDR3 DNA sequence: TGTGCCAGCAGTTACTCTGGACAGGGGAACGAGCAGTACTTC. This encodes CASSYSGQGNEQYF.

J is TRBJ2-5 and V is TRBV7-9, with no clear D. This CDR3 comprises 13 residues. Trimming left V 1 base short and J 6 bases short, with 9 bases between. Germline V gene data show CDR1 as SEHNR and CDR2 as FQNEAQ (reference sequence). The CDR3 DNA is TGTGCCAGCAGCTTAGATCTAGTAAAGACCCAGTACTTC. Protein: CASSLDLVKTQYF.